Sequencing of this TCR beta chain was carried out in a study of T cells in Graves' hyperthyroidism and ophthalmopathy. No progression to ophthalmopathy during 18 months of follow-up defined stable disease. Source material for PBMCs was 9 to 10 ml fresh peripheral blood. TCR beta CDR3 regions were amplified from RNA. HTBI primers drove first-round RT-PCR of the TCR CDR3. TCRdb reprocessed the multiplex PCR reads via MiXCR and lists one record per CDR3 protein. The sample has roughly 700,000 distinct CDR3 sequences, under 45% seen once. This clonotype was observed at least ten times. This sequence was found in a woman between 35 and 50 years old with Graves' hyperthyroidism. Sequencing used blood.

The CDR3 here is CASSKQGSYNSPLHF. The DNA of the CDR3 is TGTGCCAGCAGCAAACAGGGCTCCTATAATTCACCCCTCCACTTT. The chain is built from TRBV12-3 or TRBV12-4 and TRBJ1-6; D is perhaps TRBD1 (6 bases). The CDR3 sequence is 15 residues long. Trimming pared 6 bases from V and 0 bases from J, leaving 9 bases between.